A single T cell receptor beta chain is shown here with its context. Judged by its sample share, this clonotype qualifies as large (0.1 to 1%). This clone's antigen is unknown. No much larger clone exists at a distance of one base, and base qualities are not known. From the cysteine through the phenylalanine, the CDR3 covers 14 amino acids. Only CDR3 DNA is held: 42 bases, read in frame from base 1. CDR1 and CDR2 are drawn from the germline V gene (reference sequence): GTSNPN, SVGIG. Trimming accounts for 8 bases at V and 6 bases at J, while the number of junction bases matched to no gene is 13. The sample comes from a study (dated by TCRdb to between 2015 and 2016). Context from the whole study: In people whose bodies naturally kept HIV infection under control, the researchers looked into where HIV persistence comes from.

The library relied on 5' RACE. The listed sequencing device is Illumina HiSeq 2000. TCRdb cleaned the public reads at Q25 with fastp, built clones with MiXCR and kept in-frame beta chains. Under each unique CDR3 protein, matching rows form one entry showing the most common genes and DNA. Here the sample has about 550 distinct CDR3 sequences; 7.5% to 10% occur a single time. The ten top clones hold roughly 19% of the sample. The clonotype comes from a male donor with HIV. The sequenced sample consisted of total memory T cells from blood PBMCs. The cell subset or site label here, explained by the study, means: transitional memory CD4+ T cells. The chain employs TRBV30 and TRBJ1-5; TRBD1 aligns with 7 central bases. The nucleotides read TGTGCCGGAAGGGGAGGGGGCCCGCGTCAGCCCCAGCATTTT. Protein translation: CAGRGGGPRQPQHF.